Listed below are T cell receptor beta chains from one sample, sequenced in a study of T-cell memory formation after mild COVID-19. TCRdb used MiXCR to reprocess the 5' RACE reads, holding one entry per CDR3 protein. The data hold 90,000 to 120,000 distinct CDR3 sequences, with about an eighth observed a single time. The sequenced material came from PBMCs or a T cell subset sorted from them (not recorded which). The receptors shown here come from a man in his late teens or twenties who had mild COVID-19 (a few samples of this study predate the infection). Cell type and time point are not known. CDR3s include the opening cysteine and the closing phenylalanine or tryptophan. Fields, in order: J gene, V gene, D gene, clone size, CDR3 protein, CDR3 DNA. D genes are given only for firm matches. Rows give clone size only sometimes, using once, few, many, or a class for an expanded clone.

j_gene: TRBJ2-5; v_gene: TRBV4-3; d_gene: .; abundance: few; CDR3aa: CASSQIPGRKTQETQYF; CDR3nt: TGCGCCAGCAGCCAAATTCCGGGACGGAAGACCCAAGAGACCCAGTACTTC
j_gene: TRBJ2-3; v_gene: TRBV13; d_gene: .; abundance: few; CDR3aa: CASSFMGDTQYF; CDR3nt: TGTGCCAGCAGCTTCATGGGGGATACGCAGTATTTT
j_gene: TRBJ2-3; v_gene: TRBV7-6; d_gene: .; abundance: many; CDR3aa: CASSFTGRGYTDTQYF; CDR3nt: TGTGCCAGCAGCTTTACGGGTAGGGGGTACACAGATACGCAGTATTTT
j_gene: TRBJ2-2; v_gene: TRBV20-1; d_gene: .; abundance: .; CDR3aa: CSAGSLAETNTGELFF; CDR3nt: TGCAGTGCTGGATCCTTAGCGGAAACGAACACCGGGGAGCTGTTTTTT
j_gene: TRBJ2-1; v_gene: TRBV20-1; d_gene: .; abundance: once; CDR3aa: CSAAQLGGGIDEQFF; CDR3nt: TGCAGTGCCGCCCAACTCGGGGGCGGGATCGATGAGCAGTTCTTC
j_gene: TRBJ2-5; v_gene: TRBV7-7; d_gene: .; abundance: .; CDR3aa: CASSTGRYGQETQYF; CDR3nt: TGTGCTAGCAGCACCGGACGGTACGGGCAAGAGACCCAGTACTTC
j_gene: TRBJ1-1; v_gene: TRBV6-2/TRBV6-3; d_gene: .; abundance: .; CDR3aa: CASSPPGGTITEAFF; CDR3nt: TGTGCCAGCAGTCCCCCCGGGGGGACTATCACTGAAGCTTTCTTT
j_gene: TRBJ2-5; v_gene: TRBV7-2; d_gene: TRBD2; abundance: few; CDR3aa: CASSSGLAGGPWETQYF; CDR3nt: TGTGCCAGCAGCTCGGGACTAGCGGGGGGGCCATGGGAGACCCAGTACTTC
j_gene: TRBJ2-3; v_gene: TRBV7-2; d_gene: .; abundance: few; CDR3aa: CASSLGIAGSHTDTQYF; CDR3nt: TGTGCCAGCAGCTTAGGTATTGCGGGCTCTCACACAGATACGCAGTATTTT
j_gene: TRBJ2-2; v_gene: TRBV6-5; d_gene: .; abundance: few; CDR3aa: CASSYLDSLNTGELFF; CDR3nt: TGTGCCAGCAGTTACCTGGACTCTCTAAACACCGGGGAGCTGTTTTTT
j_gene: TRBJ2-6; v_gene: TRBV15; d_gene: TRBD1; abundance: few; CDR3aa: CATSSLRGQGPLPGSSSGANVLTF; CDR3nt: TGTGCCACCAGCAGCCTACGAGGACAGGGACCGCTGCCTGGATCAAGCTCTGGGGCCAACGTCCTGACTTTC
j_gene: TRBJ1-2; v_gene: TRBV27; d_gene: .; abundance: .; CDR3aa: CSSSLTGGAGGYTF; CDR3nt: TGTTCCAGCAGTTTAACCGGGGGCGCAGGTGGCTACACCTTC
j_gene: TRBJ2-1; v_gene: TRBV12-5; d_gene: TRBD2; abundance: few; CDR3aa: CASGLLLAGGLSYNEQFF; CDR3nt: TGTGCTAGTGGTTTGCTGTTAGCGGGGGGGCTCTCCTACAATGAGCAGTTCTTC
j_gene: TRBJ1-4; v_gene: TRBV7-9; d_gene: .; abundance: few; CDR3aa: CASAGEVTNEKLFF; CDR3nt: TGTGCCAGTGCAGGGGAGGTAACTAATGAAAAACTGTTTTTT
j_gene: TRBJ2-5; v_gene: TRBV29-1; d_gene: .; abundance: .; CDR3aa: CSVIGTQETQYF; CDR3nt: TGCAGCGTGATCGGGACTCAAGAGACCCAGTACTTC
j_gene: TRBJ1-1; v_gene: TRBV12-3/TRBV12-4; d_gene: .; abundance: .; CDR3aa: CASSFALGDTEAFF; CDR3nt: TGTGCCAGCAGTTTCGCGTTGGGGGACACTGAAGCTTTCTTT
j_gene: TRBJ2-5; v_gene: TRBV6-6; d_gene: .; abundance: few; CDR3aa: CASSYFGSQETQYF; CDR3nt: TGTGCCAGCAGTTACTTTGGGTCCCAAGAGACCCAGTACTTC
j_gene: TRBJ1-2; v_gene: TRBV12-3/TRBV12-4; d_gene: TRBD1; abundance: many; CDR3aa: CASSLGQGPYNGYTF; CDR3nt: TGTGCCAGCAGTTTGGGACAGGGACCCTATAATGGCTACACCTTC
j_gene: TRBJ2-1; v_gene: TRBV7-8; d_gene: .; abundance: .; CDR3aa: CASSLASDGGLSEQFF; CDR3nt: TGTGCCAGCAGCTTAGCGTCTGATGGTGGACTGTCGGAGCAGTTCTTC
j_gene: TRBJ1-1; v_gene: TRBV29-1; d_gene: .; abundance: few; CDR3aa: CSVELTDNTEAFF; CDR3nt: TGCAGCGTTGAACTGACAGACAACACTGAAGCTTTCTTT
j_gene: TRBJ2-2; v_gene: TRBV4-1; d_gene: .; abundance: .; CDR3aa: CASSQDVQPPNTGELFF; CDR3nt: TGCGCCAGCAGCCAAGATGTTCAGCCACCGAACACCGGGGAGCTGTTTTTT
j_gene: TRBJ1-2; v_gene: TRBV4-1; d_gene: .; abundance: .; CDR3aa: CASSPGGSNYGYTF; CDR3nt: TGCGCCAGCAGCCCAGGAGGTTCCAACTATGGCTACACCTTC
j_gene: TRBJ2-6; v_gene: TRBV4-3; d_gene: .; abundance: many; CDR3aa: CASSQDQKGPSGANVLTF; CDR3nt: TGCGCCAGCAGCCAAGATCAGAAGGGACCCTCTGGGGCCAACGTCCTGACTTTC
j_gene: TRBJ2-2; v_gene: TRBV7-9; d_gene: TRBD2; abundance: few; CDR3aa: CASSFNLAAGELFF; CDR3nt: TGTGCCAGCAGTTTCAACCTAGCGGCCGGGGAGCTGTTTTTT
j_gene: TRBJ2-7; v_gene: TRBV7-9; d_gene: TRBD2; abundance: few; CDR3aa: CASSLRTAELAGGDYEQYF; CDR3nt: TGTGCCAGCAGCTTACGTACGGCTGAACTAGCGGGGGGGGACTACGAGCAGTACTTC
j_gene: TRBJ2-1; v_gene: TRBV20-1; d_gene: .; abundance: many; CDR3aa: CSARILVKHEQFF; CDR3nt: TGCAGTGCTAGGATCTTAGTTAAGCATGAGCAGTTCTTC
j_gene: TRBJ2-3; v_gene: TRBV6-5; d_gene: .; abundance: many; CDR3aa: CASSSTTDTQYF; CDR3nt: TGTGCCAGCAGTTCCACCACAGATACGCAGTATTTT
j_gene: TRBJ2-2; v_gene: TRBV7-8; d_gene: .; abundance: .; CDR3aa: CASSSTETGELFF; CDR3nt: TGTGCCAGCAGCTCGACAGAGACCGGGGAGCTGTTTTTT
j_gene: TRBJ1-1; v_gene: TRBV3-1; d_gene: .; abundance: few; CDR3aa: CASSQEFSGRVTEAFF; CDR3nt: TGTGCCAGCAGCCAAGAGTTTTCAGGAAGGGTCACTGAAGCTTTCTTT
j_gene: TRBJ2-3; v_gene: TRBV12-3/TRBV12-4; d_gene: TRBD2; abundance: .; CDR3aa: CASSLAGRGPSTDTQYF; CDR3nt: TGTGCCAGCAGTTTAGCGGGGAGGGGTCCTAGCACAGATACGCAGTATTTT
j_gene: TRBJ1-2; v_gene: TRBV28; d_gene: .; abundance: once; CDR3aa: CASSLGVASNYGYTF; CDR3nt: TGTGCCAGCAGTTTAGGGGTGGCCAGCAACTATGGCTACACCTTC
j_gene: TRBJ2-1; v_gene: TRBV11-2; d_gene: TRBD2; abundance: many; CDR3aa: CASSLLAGGRNEQFF; CDR3nt: TGTGCCAGCAGCTTACTAGCGGGGGGTCGCAATGAGCAGTTCTTC
j_gene: TRBJ2-2; v_gene: TRBV29-1; d_gene: .; abundance: many; CDR3aa: CSVTSGTGELFF; CDR3nt: TGCAGCGTTACCTCGGGGACCGGGGAGCTGTTTTTT
j_gene: TRBJ1-1; v_gene: TRBV7-9; d_gene: TRBD1; abundance: many; CDR3aa: CASRQGADTEAFF; CDR3nt: TGTGCCAGCAGACAGGGGGCCGACACTGAAGCTTTCTTT
j_gene: TRBJ2-1; v_gene: TRBV4-2; d_gene: .; abundance: .; CDR3aa: CASSQDEGDTYNEQFF; CDR3nt: TGTGCCAGCAGCCAAGATGAGGGAGATACCTACAATGAGCAGTTCTTC
j_gene: TRBJ1-2; v_gene: TRBV27; d_gene: .; abundance: many; CDR3aa: CASAPGLNYGYTF; CDR3nt: TGTGCCAGCGCGCCAGGACTAAACTATGGCTACACCTTC
j_gene: TRBJ2-3; v_gene: TRBV12-3/TRBV12-4; d_gene: TRBD2; abundance: .; CDR3aa: CASSGAGGGNTQYF; CDR3nt: TGTGCCAGCAGTGGAGCGGGGGGAGGAAATACGCAGTATTTT
j_gene: TRBJ2-1; v_gene: TRBV29-1; d_gene: TRBD2; abundance: many; CDR3aa: CSVGGTSGRNNEQFF; CDR3nt: TGCAGCGTTGGGGGGACTAGCGGGAGGAACAATGAGCAGTTCTTC
j_gene: TRBJ2-1; v_gene: TRBV13; d_gene: .; abundance: medium-sized; CDR3aa: CASSALGNEQFF; CDR3nt: TGTGCCAGCAGCGCATTGGGAAATGAGCAGTTCTTC
j_gene: TRBJ1-6; v_gene: TRBV4-3; d_gene: .; abundance: few; CDR3aa: CASSQDGQSSYNSPLHF; CDR3nt: TGCGCCAGCAGCCAAGACGGGCAGAGCTCCTATAATTCACCCCTCCACTTT
j_gene: TRBJ1-2; v_gene: TRBV20-1; d_gene: .; abundance: many; CDR3aa: CSASSRENYGYTF; CDR3nt: TGCAGTGCTAGTTCCAGGGAGAACTATGGCTACACCTTC
j_gene: TRBJ1-5; v_gene: TRBV6-2/TRBV6-3; d_gene: TRBD1; abundance: few; CDR3aa: CASSYGQGLGNQPQHF; CDR3nt: TGTGCCAGCAGTTACGGACAGGGGTTGGGCAATCAGCCCCAGCATTTT
j_gene: TRBJ1-5; v_gene: TRBV7-8; d_gene: .; abundance: .; CDR3aa: CASSARRYGQMNQPQHF; CDR3nt: TGTGCCAGCAGCGCCAGGAGGTATGGGCAGATGAATCAGCCCCAGCATTTT
j_gene: TRBJ2-1; v_gene: TRBV7-9; d_gene: TRBD2; abundance: many; CDR3aa: CASSPPVLAGHNEQFF; CDR3nt: TGTGCCAGCAGCCCACCCGTATTAGCGGGTCACAATGAGCAGTTCTTC
j_gene: TRBJ2-3; v_gene: TRBV7-9; d_gene: TRBD1; abundance: few; CDR3aa: CASSLVGTGTHTDTQYF; CDR3nt: TGTGCCAGCAGCTTAGTTGGGACAGGGACCCACACAGATACGCAGTATTTT
j_gene: TRBJ2-5; v_gene: TRBV4-3; d_gene: .; abundance: .; CDR3aa: CASSQVGLQAAQYF; CDR3nt: TGCGCCAGCAGCCAAGTCGGACTCCAAGCGGCCCAGTACTTC
j_gene: TRBJ1-5; v_gene: TRBV19; d_gene: .; abundance: .; CDR3aa: CASSIIGGADQPQHF; CDR3nt: TGTGCCAGTAGTATAATCGGGGGCGCCGATCAGCCCCAGCATTTT
j_gene: TRBJ1-5; v_gene: TRBV6-5; d_gene: .; abundance: few; CDR3aa: CASSYSGGTGQPQHF; CDR3nt: TGTGCCAGCAGTTACTCAGGTGGTACGGGTCAGCCCCAGCATTTT
j_gene: TRBJ1-4; v_gene: TRBV27; d_gene: TRBD1; abundance: .; CDR3aa: CASRPGQGPVELFF; CDR3nt: TGTGCCAGCAGACCGGGACAGGGCCCCGTTGAACTGTTTTTT
j_gene: TRBJ1-5; v_gene: TRBV7-9; d_gene: .; abundance: .; CDR3aa: CASALENQPQHF; CDR3nt: TGTGCCAGCGCCTTAGAAAATCAGCCCCAGCATTTT
j_gene: TRBJ2-5; v_gene: TRBV5-1; d_gene: .; abundance: .; CDR3aa: CASSLVFSGTYQETQYF; CDR3nt: TGCGCCAGCAGCTTGGTTTTCAGCGGGACATACCAAGAGACCCAGTACTTC
j_gene: TRBJ2-7; v_gene: TRBV7-2; d_gene: .; abundance: many; CDR3aa: CASSLGGGVTYEQYF; CDR3nt: TGTGCCAGCAGCTTAGGAGGAGGAGTAACCTACGAGCAGTACTTC
j_gene: TRBJ1-1; v_gene: TRBV27; d_gene: .; abundance: .; CDR3aa: CASSSIPPGQTKAFF; CDR3nt: TGTGCCAGCAGTTCGATCCCACCAGGACAGACTAAAGCTTTCTTT
j_gene: TRBJ1-2; v_gene: TRBV4-1; d_gene: .; abundance: few; CDR3aa: CASSQEPGISNYGYTF; CDR3nt: TGCGCCAGCAGCCAAGAGCCGGGGATTTCTAACTATGGCTACACCTTC
j_gene: TRBJ2-2; v_gene: TRBV7-2; d_gene: TRBD1; abundance: many; CDR3aa: CASSLDGGQVNTGELFF; CDR3nt: TGTGCCAGCAGCTTAGACGGAGGACAGGTGAACACCGGGGAGCTGTTTTTT
j_gene: TRBJ2-2; v_gene: TRBV7-6; d_gene: TRBD1; abundance: few; CDR3aa: CASTPWTGAVTGELFF; CDR3nt: TGTGCCAGCACCCCTTGGACAGGGGCGGTCACCGGGGAGCTGTTTTTT
j_gene: TRBJ1-5; v_gene: TRBV19; d_gene: TRBD1; abundance: many; CDR3aa: CASRPGTGAPEPQHF; CDR3nt: TGTGCCAGTAGACCCGGGACAGGCGCTCCAGAGCCCCAGCATTTT
j_gene: TRBJ2-5; v_gene: TRBV4-1; d_gene: .; abundance: few; CDR3aa: CASSQLQSETQYF; CDR3nt: TGCGCCAGCAGCCAATTACAGTCGGAGACCCAGTACTTC
j_gene: TRBJ2-5; v_gene: TRBV4-2; d_gene: TRBD1; abundance: few; CDR3aa: CASSHGTGVLETQYF; CDR3nt: TGTGCCAGCAGCCACGGGACAGGGGTATTAGAGACCCAGTACTTC